The source of this T cell receptor beta chain is a study of tissue T cells after allogeneic stem cell transplantation. Study-wide results and limits: Some tissue clones might be persisting host cells; their alloreactivity or antigen specificity was not determined. TCR repertoires tracked anatomic similarity, regardless of disease or transplant status.

This clone turned up a few times. Its antigen is not known. The germline and genes are mouse ones. Read coverage stops 1 residue before the CDR3 terminus; the germline J gene supplies the remainder. Trimming cost V 4 bases and J 7 bases; bases outside gene matches: 6. Germline loops: CDR1 SGHLS, CDR2 HYDKME. The CDR3 sequence is 13 residues long. The assay was immunoSEQ multiplex PCR, and TCRdb's table has in-frame clones only and misses some. Of about 2,900 clones in the sample, roughly 44% were seen once. Time point reported: mouse harvest day 14 after allogeneic transplant. Each mouse received 10^7 T-cell-depleted marrow cells plus 10^6 splenic CD5+ T cells by tail vein. This mouse GVHD model was MHC-mismatched B6 to BALB/c, profiled day 7 or 14.

The chain couples TRBV12-2 to TRBJ2-7; 10 bases agree with TRBD1. The clonotype was recovered from a female BALB/c mouse given C57BL/6 T cells with graft-versus-host disease after an allogeneic hematopoietic cell transplant. Material for sequencing was gut tissue. Incomplete CDR3 DNA: TGTGCCAGCTCACGACAGGGGGCAGGCGAACAGTAC. Translated: CASSRQGAGEQY. The entire CDR3 protein is CASSRQGAGEQYF.